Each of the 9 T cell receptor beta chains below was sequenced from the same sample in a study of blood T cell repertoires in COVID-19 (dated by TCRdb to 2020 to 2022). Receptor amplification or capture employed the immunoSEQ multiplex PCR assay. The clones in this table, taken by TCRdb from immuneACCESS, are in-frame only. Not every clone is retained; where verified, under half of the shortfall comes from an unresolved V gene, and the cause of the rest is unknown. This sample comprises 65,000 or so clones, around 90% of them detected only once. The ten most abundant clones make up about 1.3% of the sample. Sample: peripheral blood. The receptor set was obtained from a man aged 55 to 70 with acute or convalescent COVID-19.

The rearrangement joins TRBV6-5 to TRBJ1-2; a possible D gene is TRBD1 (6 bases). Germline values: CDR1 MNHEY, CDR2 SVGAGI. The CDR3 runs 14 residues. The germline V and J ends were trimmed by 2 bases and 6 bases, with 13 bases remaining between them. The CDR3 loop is CASSYGGGVNGYTF. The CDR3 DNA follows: TGTGCCAGCAGTTACGGGGGGGGCGTGAATGGCTACACCTTC.

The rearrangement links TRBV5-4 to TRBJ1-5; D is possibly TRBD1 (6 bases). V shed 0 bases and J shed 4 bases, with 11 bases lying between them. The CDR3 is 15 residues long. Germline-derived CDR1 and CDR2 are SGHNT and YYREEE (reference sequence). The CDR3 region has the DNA TGTGCCAGCAGCTTGGATGACAGGCCTAATCAGCCCCAGCATTTT. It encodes CASSLDDRPNQPQHF.

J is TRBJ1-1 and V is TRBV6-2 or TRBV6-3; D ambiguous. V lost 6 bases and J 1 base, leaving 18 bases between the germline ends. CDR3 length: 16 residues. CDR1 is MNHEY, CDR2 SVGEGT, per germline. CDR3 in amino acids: CASSPLASAGNTEAFF. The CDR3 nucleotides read TGTGCCAGCAGCCCTTTAGCGTCCGCAGGGAACACTGAAGCTTTCTTT.

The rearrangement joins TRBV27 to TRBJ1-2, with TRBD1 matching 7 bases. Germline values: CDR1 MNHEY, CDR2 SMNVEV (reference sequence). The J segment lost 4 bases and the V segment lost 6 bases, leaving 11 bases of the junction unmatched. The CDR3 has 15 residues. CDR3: CASSRRTGVTYGYTF. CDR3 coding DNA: TGTGCCAGCAGCCGACGTACAGGGGTCACCTATGGCTACACCTTC.

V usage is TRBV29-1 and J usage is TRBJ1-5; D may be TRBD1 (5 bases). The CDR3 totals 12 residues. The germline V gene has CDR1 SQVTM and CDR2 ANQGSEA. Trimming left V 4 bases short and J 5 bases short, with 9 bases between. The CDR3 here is CSVGREDQPQHF. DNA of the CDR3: TGCAGCGTTGGCAGGGAGGATCAGCCCCAGCATTTT.

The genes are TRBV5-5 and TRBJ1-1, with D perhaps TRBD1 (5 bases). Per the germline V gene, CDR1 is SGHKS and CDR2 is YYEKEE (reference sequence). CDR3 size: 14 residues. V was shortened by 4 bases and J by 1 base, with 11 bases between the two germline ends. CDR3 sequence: CASSAGWGNTEAFF. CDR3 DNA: TGTGCCAGCAGCGCAGGGTGGGGGAACACTGAAGCTTTCTTT.

The CDR3 bases are TGTGCCAGCACGACTCAGGGGGCGGGTAACTATGGCTACACCTTC. Amino acids: CASTTQGAGNYGYTF. The chain carries TRBV5-6 and TRBJ1-2, with 8 bases aligning to TRBD1. V gave up 6 bases and J gave up 1 base; unmatched junction bases: 8. From germline, CDR1 is SGHDT and CDR2 YYEEEE. This CDR3 is built from 15 residues.

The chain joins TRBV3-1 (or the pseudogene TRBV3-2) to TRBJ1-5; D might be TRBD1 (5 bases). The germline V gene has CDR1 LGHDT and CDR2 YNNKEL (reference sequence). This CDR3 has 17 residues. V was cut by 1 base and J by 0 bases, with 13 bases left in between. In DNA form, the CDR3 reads TGTGCCAGCAGCCAAGGGATTGACAGAAGTAGCAATCAGCCCCAGCATTTT. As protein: CASSQGIDRSSNQPQHF.

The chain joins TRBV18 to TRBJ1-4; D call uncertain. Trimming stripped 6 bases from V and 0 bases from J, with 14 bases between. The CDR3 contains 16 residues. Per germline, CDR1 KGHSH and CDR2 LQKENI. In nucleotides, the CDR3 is TGTGCCAGCTCGCGAACAGACCTTTCAACTAATGAAAAACTGTTTTTT. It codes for CASSRTDLSTNEKLFF.